This T cell receptor (beta chain) was sequenced for a study of beta chain features in type 1 diabetes. Germline CDR1 is SGHTA and CDR2 is FQGNSA. V was pared by 5 bases and J by 4 bases, with 16 bases between. This CDR3 is 15 amino acids long. This clone was seen more than once but under ten times. Expressed TCRB transcripts were sequenced after all isolated RNA was converted to cDNA. Sequencing used immunoSEQ multiplex PCR; TCRdb keeps in-frame clones, though not all of them. Of almost 350,000 clones in the sample, 8% were seen once. V is TRBV7-2 and J is TRBJ2-3, with D unclear. This receptor was taken from a woman aged 18-29 years in good health. Sample: central memory CD4+ T cells from blood. The CDR3, as DNA: TGTGCCAGCAGCCCTGTAGGGCCCGGCGCAGATACGCAGTATTTT. Translated: CASSPVGPGADTQYF.